These T cell receptor beta chains were read from a single sample in a study of vaccination and CD4 T cells after COVID-19. TCRdb analysed the PCR reads with MiXCR anew, one entry per CDR3 protein. The sample records around 20,000 distinct CDR3 sequences, roughly 45% being singletons. For these TCRs, the target antigens are not known. Source material: CD4+ T cells from blood, cultured in vitro. The receptor set was obtained from a human donor who had recovered from COVID-19. CDR3s include the opening cysteine and the closing phenylalanine or tryptophan. D genes are given only for firm matches. Clone size is stated in some rows and not others, as once, few, many or a class when expanded.

v_call	clone_size	j_call	d_call	cdr3_nt	cdr3_aa
TRBV20-1	few	TRBJ1-2	NA	TGCAGTGCTGGGACCGAATACTATGGCTACACCTTC	CSAGTEYYGYTF
TRBV12-3/TRBV12-4	few	TRBJ2-6	NA	TGTGCCAGCAGTTTGCGTATATCTGGGGCCAACGTCCTGACTTTC	CASSLRISGANVLTF
TRBV4-2	NA	TRBJ2-2	NA	TGTGCCAGCAGCCAAGACCCGTACGGGGAGCTGTTTTTT	CASSQDPYGELFF
TRBV5-1	NA	TRBJ2-3	NA	TGCGCCAGCAGCATTGGTGGGTTAGATACGCAGTATTTT	CASSIGGLDTQYF
TRBV19	few	TRBJ1-5	NA	TGTGCCAGTAGTCCTCCTTCAGGGCTCTCCGGGCAGCCCCAGCATTTT	CASSPPSGLSGQPQHF
TRBV7-2	NA	TRBJ1-1	TRBD1	TGTGCCAGCAGCCAAGGACAGGTGAACACTGAAGCTTTCTTT	CASSQGQVNTEAFF
TRBV20-1	NA	TRBJ1-5	NA	TGCAGTGCTAGAGATACGGGAGGGCAGGGAGAGACCAATCAGCCCCAGCATTTT	CSARDTGGQGETNQPQHF
TRBV27	NA	TRBJ1-1	NA	TGTGCCAGCAGTTCACGAACAGGGTTCGGGGGTTATCAGAACACTGAAGCTTTCTTT	CASSSRTGFGGYQNTEAFF
TRBV24-1	NA	TRBJ2-3	TRBD1	TGTGCCACCAGCCCGGGCCAGGGGGCAGATACGCAGTATTTT	CATSPGQGADTQYF
TRBV15	NA	TRBJ2-1	TRBD2	TGTGCCACCAGCATCCGACTAGCGGAGAGCAATGAGCAGTTCTTC	CATSIRLAESNEQFF
TRBV7-3	NA	TRBJ1-6	NA	TGTGCCAGCAGTCTGGACGGAAGTGGATCACCCCTCCACTTT	CASSLDGSGSPLHF
TRBV25-1	NA	TRBJ2-5	NA	TGTGCCAGCAGGAGGGGGGAAGAGACCCAGTACTTC	CASRRGEETQYF
TRBV7-3	NA	TRBJ2-7	TRBD2	TGTGCCAGCAGCCCTCTAGCGGGCTCCTACGAGCAGTACTTC	CASSPLAGSYEQYF
TRBV2	NA	TRBJ2-3	NA	TGTGCCAGCAGTCGTCGGCGAGATACGCAGTATTTT	CASSRRRDTQYF